The rows below give T cell receptor beta chains drawn from one sample of a study of brain T cells in children with intractable seizures. Profiled with immunoSEQ multiplex PCR; TCRdb holds only in-frame clones, not every one. The sample records around 80,000 clones, under 95% being singletons. Sequenced material: peripheral blood, taken at surgery. These receptors were collected from a girl aged 2 to 10 with Rasmussen encephalitis and intractable seizures. Each CDR3 is given without its conserved first and last residue.

V gene	J gene	CDR3 protein
TRBV6-6	TRBJ2-1	ASSYSGRGNNEQF
TRBV29-1	TRBJ1-1	SVYRGQTEAF
TRBV5-4	TRBJ2-3	ASSLGVDPGDTQY
TRBV2	TRBJ1-1	ASSDRTGLPEAF
TRBV2	TRBJ2-5	ASRRGQSQETQY
TRBV27	TRBJ2-5	ASSSIGQGLEGETQY
TRBV4-1	TRBJ2-7	ASSQEGGLAVDEQY
TRBV6-5	TRBJ2-7	ASSYETGSYEQY
TRBV11-2	TRBJ1-2	ASRSNRGKYYGYT
TRBV13	TRBJ2-7	ASSLVGLYEQY
TRBV6-9	TRBJ2-1	ASSTTRWPYNEQF
TRBV4-1	TRBJ1-2	ASSQEGGQTGGSLYGYT
TRBV24-1	TRBJ1-2	ATSDSGGPYGYT
TRBV10-1	TRBJ2-3	ASSGGTGSADTQY
TRBV7-9	TRBJ2-3	ASSPPSGSAQY
TRBV19	TRBJ2-1	ASRPTGQGTYNEQF
TRBV12-3/TRBV12-4	TRBJ2-5	ASSLEETQY
TRBV5-4	TRBJ2-1	ASSSRTSGGGDEQF
TRBV28	TRBJ1-2	ASSSNNYGYT
TRBV19	TRBJ1-1	ASSINQAAVRSEAF
TRBV27	TRBJ2-3	ASSFLNSLAGGTDTQY
TRBV5-4	TRBJ1-1	ASSSTGWHEAF
TRBV14	TRBJ1-3	ASSQGGLGNTIY
TRBV12-3/TRBV12-4	TRBJ1-1	ASSLALGSEAF
TRBV5-1	TRBJ1-6	ASSRPGNNSPLH
TRBV2	TRBJ2-1	AITDRESYNEQF
TRBV4-1	TRBJ2-3	ANSQIVADTQY
TRBV7-9	TRBJ1-5	ASSFSQGYQPQH
TRBV16	TRBJ2-4	ASSSRQALAKNIQY
TRBV7-2	TRBJ2-5	ASSPPGLARETQY
TRBV1	TRBJ2-5	TSSQDRHGRAGETQY
TRBV6-1	TRBJ2-7	ASSEGQGRSYEQY
TRBV7-6	TRBJ2-3	ASSRGRADTQY
TRBV11-3	TRBJ2-1	ASSLGGQVGSEQF
TRBV7-3	TRBJ2-1	ASSPPGLALNEQF
TRBV11-1	TRBJ1-1	ASKPGGGLRDTEAF
TRBV7-2	TRBJ2-1	ASSPWGSFDEQF
TRBV2	TRBJ2-7	ASKGQGSSYEQY
TRBV9	TRBJ1-5	ASSVEGNSNQPQH
TRBV5-4	TRBJ1-1	ASRAGQMNTEAF
TRBV18	TRBJ2-7	ASSPPSYEQY
TRBV5-5	TRBJ1-2	ASSPGVASDYGYT
TRBV29-1	TRBJ2-5	SADPGLGQETQY
TRBV24-1	TRBJ2-1	ATSDPSRGQGRHEQF